This TCR beta chain stems from a study of glioma-infiltrating T cells (dated by TCRdb to the mid-2010s). About the study as a whole: Low-grade gliomas were WHO grade II oligodendrogliomas or astrocytomas, and glioblastomas were WHO grade IV tumors sampled at initial rather than recurrent diagnosis. Sequencing coverage of about 4.5- to 10-fold of some 1 million peripheral T cells was targeted for blood libraries. Dexamethasone was administered to glioma patients for six or fewer days before surgery. Three low-grade glioma patients, fewer than 10 primary glioblastoma patients and three non-glioma patients contributing non-neoplastic brain tissue were included in the paired cohort. Each tissue-infiltrating repertoire was compared with the same patient's peripheral blood repertoire to measure divergence between tissue and blood T-cell populations. The study sequenced TCR alpha- and beta-chain repertoires from glioma tissue, from non-neoplastic brain tissue and from matched peripheral blood mononuclear cells. Overall results and qualifications from the work: A signature set of shared blood CDR3 motifs marked patients with low tissue-blood divergence and was depleted in highly divergent patients. VJ-independent divergence between tissue and blood was found to be below expectation in non-neoplastic patients but above expectation in all gliomas, particularly low-grade gliomas. Small numbers underpinned the group comparisons: eight glioblastoma patients, three low-grade glioma patients and three non-neoplastic patients. Tissue and blood shared very few CDR3 sequences, a result attributed to high CDR3 diversity and limited sampling.

With respect to this clonotype: Its binding antigen is unknown. Base-call qualities are not available, and no considerably larger clone is one nucleotide away.

The cysteine opens and the phenylalanine closes a CDR3 of 14 amino acids. The sequence is cut down to CDR3 DNA, 42 bases in frame from base 1. CDR1 and CDR2, per the germline V gene, are MDHEN and SYDVKM. The germline V and J ends show losses of 4 bases and 7 bases respectively, and no gene match explains 9 bases of the junction. Immediately after resection, surgical brain or tumor specimens were cryofrozen in liquid nitrogen, with peripheral blood cells collected concurrently. TCR alpha and beta CDR3 regions were amplified with the iRepertoire nested amplicon-rescue multiplex PCR (arm-PCR) platform from RNA. For one-step reverse transcription and amplification, 100-400 ng of tissue mRNA or PBMC total RNA was used as input. After bead purification, a secondary multiplex PCR added Illumina adapters, and libraries were gel-purified between 200 and 400 bp. Libraries carried internal 6-nucleotide barcodes used for demultiplexing. Sequencing of the libraries was done on an Illumina MiSeq using 2x220 or 2x250 nucleotide paired-end reads. As for how the authors treated the data: Paired reads were merged using FLASH 1.2.11 and were aligned to the GRCh37 human genome using BWA-MEM, after which TRA and TRB reads were extracted. For V and J assignment, an IMGT-derived reference of cassette sequences and CDR3 motifs that included pseudogenes was used. Three-frame translation of reads was performed, and productive CDR3s were defined as those with a C...FGXG motif and no stop codons. Clonotypes were defined as unique combinations of V-J cassette pair and CDR3 amino acid sequence. Hamming distance filtering was applied to reads, with thresholds set by the sequence error rate of each sample in mapped regions. Starting from the raw public reads, TCRdb applied fastp trimming at Q25, assembled clones with MiXCR and retained in-frame beta chains. Identical CDR3 protein sequences are pooled into one entry, listed with their most common genes and DNA. The authors' filters were not applied to this entry. For this sample the table gives more than 350,000 distinct CDR3 sequences, of which roughly two fifths were detected only once. Around 11% of the sample comes from the top ten.

Recombination joined TRBV28 with TRBJ2-7; TRBD1 matches 8 bases in the middle. The receptor comes from a human donor with low-grade glioma or glioblastoma, undergoing nonglioma brain surgery, or in good health (not recorded which). Sequenced input: glioma tissue, nonneoplastic brain tissue, or PBMCs (not recorded which). The nucleotide sequence is TGTGCCAGCAGTTCGACTCGACAGGGGAATGAGCAGTACTTC. Translated, this is CASSSTRQGNEQYF.